Shown below are 23 T cell receptor beta chains from a single sample sequenced in a study of response to subunit inactivated influenza vaccine (dated by TCRdb to between 2018 and 2020). Libraries came from RT-PCR. Sequencing was carried out with an Illumina HiSeq 2500. The public reads were quality trimmed at Q25 with fastp and then assembled into clones with MiXCR by TCRdb, keeping productive beta chains. CDR3 protein duplicates are merged, each entry listing the most common genes and DNA. The sample table contains 500,000 to 600,000 distinct CDR3 sequences; only one count was recorded for about 11% of them. The ten largest make up roughly 11% of the sample. The sample was also reused in another study, on T cells expressing NK-cell markers. That second publication adds: TCR beta cDNA libraries were prepared using 5'RACE template switching, which introduced a universal primer site and unique molecular identifiers.

Specimen: PBMCs from blood, collected on the day of vaccination. Receptors were obtained from a man in his forties or fifties who received an inactivated influenza vaccine. Donor details come from another sample of the same person, matched by shared clones.

The chain couples TRBV7-6 to TRBJ2-3, with D maybe TRBD2 (5 bases). CDR1 and CDR2 from the germline V gene are SGHVS and FNYEAQ. CDR3 length: 15 residues. Trimming cost V 7 bases and J 1 base, with 15 bases left between them. The CDR3 nucleotides read TGTGCCAGCACCCAAAGCGGATGGCGCACAGATACGCAGTATTTT. This encodes CASTQSGWRTDTQYF.

This chain joins TRBV5-1 and TRBJ2-7, with 10 bases identical to TRBD2. The V gene's germline CDR1 is SGHRS and CDR2 YFSETQ. This CDR3 is built from 12 residues. The V segment lost 5 bases and the J segment 7 bases; nucleotides outside the gene matches: 3. The chain's CDR3 is CASRVTSGEQYF. The DNA for the CDR3 is TGCGCCAGCAGAGTGACTAGCGGGGAGCAGTACTTC.

This chain uses TRBV25-1 with TRBJ1-5, with 7 bases that match TRBD1. The trim removed 6 bases at V and 3 bases at J, leaving 5 bases unmatched. In germline, CDR1 is MGHDK, CDR2 SYGVNS. The CDR3 has 14 amino acids. CDR3 protein: CASSQTGLNQPQHF. The DNA of the CDR3 is TGTGCCAGCAGCCAGACAGGGCTCAATCAGCCCCAGCATTTT.

This clonotype was observed a few times. The chain couples TRBV5-1 to TRBJ2-5, with 8 bases fitting TRBD1. The CDR3 runs to 14 residues. V lost 7 bases and J lost 6; bases outside the gene matches: 11. From germline, CDR1 is SGHRS and CDR2 YFSETQ. CDR3 sequence reads: CASCEPGGKQTQYF. The CDR3 region has the DNA TGCGCCAGCTGCGAGCCAGGGGGCAAGCAGACCCAGTACTTC.

At least ten counts were recorded for this clonotype. V and J are TRBV2 and TRBJ2-2; D gene unclear. CDR1 and CDR2 from the germline V gene are SNHLY and FYNNEI. The CDR3 has 11 residues. V lost 4 bases to trimming and J lost 6 bases, with 3 bases between them. The DNA for the CDR3 is TGTGCCAGCAGTGTTGCCGGGGAGCTGTTTTTT. Encoded protein: CASSVAGELFF.

This sequence joins TRBV3-1 and TRBJ1-3; D call uncertain. Between the trimmed V and J ends, which lost 2 bases and 0 bases, there was a span of 8 bases. CDR3 length: 15 residues. Germline values: CDR1 LGHDT, CDR2 YNNKEL (reference sequence). Here the CDR3 DNA reads TGTGCCAGCAGCCAAAACGGGCACTCTGGAAACACCATATATTTT. It encodes CASSQNGHSGNTIYF.

This chain joins TRBV29-1 and TRBJ1-1; the D is unclear. There are 12 residues in the CDR3. Trimming took 4 bases from V and 1 from J, leaving 7 bases between them. CDR1 is SQVTM, CDR2 ANQGSEA, per germline. CDR3 nucleotides: TGCAGCGTTGGGTGGACGAACACTGAAGCTTTCTTT. As protein: CSVGWTNTEAFF.

This clonotype was seen a handful of times. The rearrangement uses TRBV3-1 and TRBJ2-7; TRBD2 aligns across 12 bases. This CDR3 has 16 residues. CDR1 is LGHDT and CDR2 is YNNKEL in the germline V gene (reference sequence). The J segment lost 7 bases and the V segment lost 4 bases, leaving 11 bases of the junction unmatched. The CDR3 protein is CASSPERLAGVGEQYF. The CDR3 bases are TGTGCCAGCAGCCCTGAGAGACTAGCGGGAGTGGGTGAGCAGTACTTC.

This clonotype was observed at least ten times. The chain is built from TRBV29-1 and TRBJ2-7, with D unresolved. CDR1 is SQVTM and CDR2 is ANQGSEA in the germline V gene. Trimming shortened V by 3 bases and J by 5 bases, and 2 bases separated the two germline ends. The CDR3 loop spans 9 amino acids. The CDR3 sequence: CSVEDEQYF. CDR3 DNA sequence: TGCAGCGTTGAGGACGAGCAGTACTTC.

A few counts support this clonotype. The V call is TRBV7-9, the J call TRBJ2-5; 10 positions match TRBD1. CDR3 length: 14 residues. The germline V gene has CDR1 SEHNR and CDR2 FQNEAQ (reference sequence). V trimming: 5 bases; J trimming: 4 bases; junction bases outside the gene matches: 4. DNA of the CDR3: TGTGCCAGCAGCCGAGGACAGGGGGGAGAGACCCAGTACTTC. It is translated as CASSRGQGGETQYF.

The J gene is TRBJ1-1, the V gene TRBV7-8, with 7 bases that match TRBD1. The V gene end was trimmed by 3 bases and the J gene end by 3 bases; junction bases not matched to a gene: 4. The CDR3 sequence is 14 residues long. Looked up from germline, CDR1 is SGHVS and CDR2 is FQNEAQ. The CDR3 sequence is CASSFRDRYTEAFF. CDR3 DNA sequence: TGTGCCAGCAGCTTCCGGGACAGATACACTGAAGCTTTCTTT. Together with reference TRBV7-8 and TRBJ1-1, the CDR3 gives the full variable domain: GAGVSQSPRYKVAKRGQDVALRCDPISGHVSLFWYQQALGQGPEFLTYFQNEAQLDKSGLPSDRFFAERPEGSVSTLKIQRTQQEDSAVYLCASSFRDRYTEAFFGQGTRLTVV.

V and J are TRBV10-3 and TRBJ1-5, with no clear D. The CDR3 has 13 residues. V was clipped by 8 bases and J by 0 bases, with 8 bases between them. Germline CDR1 is ENHRY and CDR2 is SYGVKD. The CDR3 coding sequence is TGTGCCATCGGGAGAAATAGCAATCAGCCCCAGCATTTT. As protein: CAIGRNSNQPQHF.

This chain uses TRBV7-9 with TRBJ2-7; D may be TRBD1 (5 bases). CDR3 size: 14 residues. CDR1 is SEHNR, CDR2 FQNEAQ, per germline (reference sequence). With 6 bases removed from V and 1 base from J, the gap between germline ends came to 13 bases. The CDR3 DNA sequence: TGTGCCAGCAGTAAAGTAGGGGTTTCCTACGAGCAGTACTTC. Residues: CASSKVGVSYEQYF.

This chain joins TRBV2 and TRBJ2-7; a possible D gene is TRBD1 (6 bases). Trimming took off 3 bases at V and 0 bases at J, with 12 bases between the two ends. CDR3 length: 15 amino acids. Per germline, CDR1 SNHLY and CDR2 FYNNEI. The CDR3 protein is CASSDRDTNSYEQYF. For the CDR3, the DNA is TGTGCCAGCAGTGACCGGGACACAAACTCCTACGAGCAGTACTTC.

This rearrangement joins TRBV7-8 to TRBJ2-7, with D possibly TRBD2 on 6 matching bases. The ends were cut back, 5 bases at V and 2 bases at J, with 16 bases in the middle. CDR3 length: 15 amino acids. The germline V gene encodes CDR1 SGHVS and CDR2 FQNEAQ. The CDR3: CASSARGWGPYEQYF. CDR3 sequence (DNA): TGTGCCAGCAGCGCCCGGGGGTGGGGACCCTACGAGCAGTACTTC.

V usage is TRBV5-1 and J usage is TRBJ2-5; D is perhaps TRBD2 (6 bases). Trimming left V 2 bases short and J 5 bases short, with 19 bases between. The CDR3 covers 16 residues. Germline CDR1 SGHRS, CDR2 YFSETQ. CDR3 protein: CASSLSGRISGETQYF. CDR3 DNA: TGCGCCAGCAGCTTATCAGGGAGGATCTCAGGGGAGACCCAGTACTTC.

This chain connects TRBV28 to TRBJ1-5, with 7 bases matching TRBD1. Germline assignment: CDR1 MDHEN and CDR2 SYDVKM. The V gene end was trimmed by 3 bases and the J gene end by 7 bases; junction bases not matched to a gene: 15. This CDR3 has 17 residues. DNA of the CDR3: TGTGCCAGCAGTTTTTTGGGACAGAGGCTTGAAAGACAGCCCCAGCATTTT. Its translation: CASSFLGQRLERQPQHF.

This clonotype was seen more than once but under ten times. The rearrangement links TRBV27 to TRBJ2-7; TRBD1 agrees at 10 bases. There are 16 residues in the CDR3. After removal of 2 bases from V and 0 bases from J, the junction contained 4 bases not matched to a gene. Germline CDR1 reads MNHEY; CDR2 reads SMNVEV (reference sequence). CDR3 nucleotides: TGTGCCAGCAGTTTAAGCGGGACAGGGGACTCCTACGAGCAGTACTTC. Amino acid sequence: CASSLSGTGDSYEQYF.

This clonotype has at least ten counts. The V gene is TRBV29-1, the J gene TRBJ1-4; 9 nucleotides align to TRBD1. The CDR3 spans 10 residues. The V gene's germline CDR1 is SQVTM and CDR2 ANQGSEA. The junction had 4 bases not matched to a gene; V was cut back by 6 bases and J by 14 bases. The CDR3, as DNA: TGCAGCGTCGATGACAGGGGGCTGTTTTTT. As protein: CSVDDRGLFF. The entire variable domain, with the rest obtained from reference TRBV29-1 and TRBJ1-4, is as follows: SAVISQKPSRDICQRGTSLTIQCQVDSQVTMMFWYRQQPGQSLTLIATANQGSEATYESGFVIDKFPISRPNLTFSTLTVSNMSPEDSSIYLCSVDDRGLFFGSGTQLSVL.

There are a few counts of this clonotype. V gene TRBV4-2 combines with J gene TRBJ2-7, with 7 bases lining up with TRBD1. The V gene end was trimmed by 3 bases and the J gene end by 2 bases; junction bases not matched to a gene: 7. CDR3 length: 15 amino acids. Germline CDR1 reads LGHNA; CDR2 reads YNFKEQ. The CDR3 protein is CASSHLGDRAYEQYF. CDR3 DNA sequence: TGTGCCAGCAGCCACCTGGGTGACAGGGCCTACGAGCAGTACTTC.

This clonotype has only a few counts. V gene TRBV20-1 combines with J gene TRBJ2-5; 8 nucleotides line up with TRBD2. V lost 3 bases and J lost 7; bases outside the gene matches: 13. CDR3 length equals 15 residues. From germline, CDR1 is DFQATT and CDR2 SNEGSKA (reference sequence). The CDR3 bases are TGCAGTGCTAGTCTACTAGCGGACTTGATCGGGACCCAGTACTTC. Its translation: CSASLLADLIGTQYF.

The chain links TRBV12-3 or TRBV12-4 to TRBJ1-3; 8 bases match TRBD1. The CDR3 is made up of 18 amino acids. The V gene end was trimmed by 3 bases and the J gene end by 0 bases; junction bases not matched to a gene: 10. CDR3: CASSFRQGATSSGNTIYF. The CDR3 region has the DNA TGTGCCAGCAGTTTCAGGCAGGGGGCTACTAGCTCTGGAAACACCATATATTTT.

This clonotype has only a few counts. This chain links TRBV24-1 with TRBJ2-6; no clear D. The CDR3 is 14 residues long. Germline V gene lookup returns CDR1 KGHDR and CDR2 SFDVKD. The V gene lost 5 bases and the J gene lost 0 bases, with 4 bases spanning the gap. This chain's CDR3 is CATSGASGANVLTF. The CDR3 DNA reads as TGTGCCACCAGTGGTGCCTCTGGGGCCAACGTCCTGACTTTC.